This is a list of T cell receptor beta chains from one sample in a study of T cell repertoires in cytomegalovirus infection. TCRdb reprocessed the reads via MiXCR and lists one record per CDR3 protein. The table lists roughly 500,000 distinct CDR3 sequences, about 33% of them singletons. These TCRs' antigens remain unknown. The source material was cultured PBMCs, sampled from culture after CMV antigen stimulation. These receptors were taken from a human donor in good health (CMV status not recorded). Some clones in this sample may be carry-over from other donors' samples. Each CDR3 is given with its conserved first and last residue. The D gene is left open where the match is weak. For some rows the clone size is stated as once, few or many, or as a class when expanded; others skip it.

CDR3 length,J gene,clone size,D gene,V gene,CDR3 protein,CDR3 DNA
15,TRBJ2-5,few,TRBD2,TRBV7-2,CASSLIAGVGETQYF,TGTGCCAGCAGCTTAATAGCGGGAGTGGGAGAGACCCAGTACTTC
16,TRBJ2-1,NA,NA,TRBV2,CASSEELEAPYNEQFF,TGTGCCAGCAGTGAAGAGTTAGAGGCCCCCTACAATGAGCAGTTCTTC
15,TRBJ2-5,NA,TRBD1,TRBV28,CASSLGGTGGETQYF,TGTGCCAGCAGTTTGGGAGGAACAGGGGGAGAGACCCAGTACTTC
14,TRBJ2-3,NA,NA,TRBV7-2,CASQGNRVTDTQYF,TGTGCCAGCCAAGGGAACAGGGTCACAGATACGCAGTATTTT
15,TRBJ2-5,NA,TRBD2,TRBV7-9,CASSLDGGRGETQYF,TGTGCCAGCAGCTTGGATGGCGGGAGAGGAGAGACCCAGTACTTC
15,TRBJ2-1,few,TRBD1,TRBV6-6,CASSYSGTGLNEQFF,TGTGCCAGCAGTTACAGCGGGACAGGGCTCAATGAGCAGTTCTTC
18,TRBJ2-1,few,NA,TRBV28,CASIVAPSLPSSYNEQFF,TGTGCCAGTATAGTTGCCCCCAGCCTTCCAAGCTCCTACAATGAGCAGTTCTTC
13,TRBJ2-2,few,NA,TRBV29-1,CSVEVYPTGELFF,TGCAGCGTTGAAGTGTACCCCACCGGGGAGCTGTTTTTT
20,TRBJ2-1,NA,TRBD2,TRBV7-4,CASIEPRPRDGGRVHNEQFF,TGTGCCAGCATCGAACCAAGGCCGAGGGATGGCGGGAGGGTTCACAATGAGCAGTTCTTC
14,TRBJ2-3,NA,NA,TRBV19,CASSIAGRTDTQYF,TGTGCCAGTAGTATAGCGGGCCGCACAGATACGCAGTATTTT
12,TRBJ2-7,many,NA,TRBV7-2,CASSLAVYEQYF,TGTGCCAGCAGCTTAGCAGTCTACGAGCAGTACTTC
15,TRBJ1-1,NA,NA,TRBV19,CASTASGAPNTEAFF,TGTGCCAGTACCGCGAGCGGGGCCCCCAACACTGAAGCTTTCTTT
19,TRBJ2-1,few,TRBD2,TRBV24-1,CATSDLVASGRCRYNEQFF,TGTGCCACCAGTGATTTAGTGGCTAGCGGGAGGTGCCGCTACAATGAGCAGTTCTTC
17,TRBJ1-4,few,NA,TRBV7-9,CASSLVSASQGNEKLFF,TGTGCCAGCAGCTTAGTATCGGCATCCCAGGGGAATGAAAAACTGTTTTTT
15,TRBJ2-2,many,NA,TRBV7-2,CASSLFRGNTGELFF,TGTGCCAGCAGCTTATTTAGGGGCAACACCGGGGAGCTGTTTTTT
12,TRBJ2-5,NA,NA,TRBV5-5,CASSFWRETQYF,TGTGCCAGCAGCTTTTGGCGGGAGACCCAGTACTTC
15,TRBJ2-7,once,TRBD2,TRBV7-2,CASSLVTSGSWEQYF,TGTGCCAGCAGCTTAGTTACTAGCGGGAGTTGGGAGCAGTACTTC
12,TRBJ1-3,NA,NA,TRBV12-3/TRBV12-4,CASSRAPNTIYF,TGTGCCAGCAGCCGCGCGCCAAACACCATATATTTT
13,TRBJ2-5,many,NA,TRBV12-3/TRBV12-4,CASSPFNQETQYF,TGTGCCAGCTCCCCTTTTAACCAAGAGACCCAGTACTTC
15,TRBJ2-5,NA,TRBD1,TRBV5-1,CASTQGQARQETQYF,TGCGCCAGCACCCAAGGACAGGCTCGCCAAGAGACCCAGTACTTC
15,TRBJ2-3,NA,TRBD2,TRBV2,CASNWGLAGRDTQYF,TGTGCCAGCAACTGGGGACTAGCGGGACGTGATACGCAGTATTTT
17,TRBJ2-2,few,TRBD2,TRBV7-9,CASTIGLAGGRTGELFF,TGTGCCAGCACCATCGGACTAGCGGGAGGAAGGACCGGGGAGCTGTTTTTT
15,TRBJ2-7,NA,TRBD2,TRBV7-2,CASSLTLAGGPEQYF,TGTGCCAGCAGCTTAACCCTAGCGGGAGGGCCCGAGCAGTACTTC
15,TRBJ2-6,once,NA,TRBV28,CATGAVVSGANVLTF,TGTGCCACTGGAGCGGTCGTCTCTGGGGCCAACGTCCTGACTTTC
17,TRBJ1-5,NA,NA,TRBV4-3,CASSQVLGAGRHQPQHF,TGCGCCAGCAGCCAAGTTCTTGGGGCAGGGCGCCATCAGCCCCAGCATTTT
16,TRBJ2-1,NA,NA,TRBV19,CASPYSRAERYNEQFF,TGTGCCAGCCCATACTCGAGGGCGGAGCGGTACAATGAGCAGTTCTTC
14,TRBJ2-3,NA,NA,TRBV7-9,CASSLVSDRPWQYF,TGTGCCAGCAGCTTAGTGAGTGACCGCCCCTGGCAGTATTTT
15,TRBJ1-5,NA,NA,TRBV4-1,CASSLLGTRPQPQHF,TGCGCCAGCAGCCTCCTAGGGACCCGGCCCCAGCCCCAGCATTTT
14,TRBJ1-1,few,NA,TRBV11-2,CASSTNRVGTEAFF,TGTGCCAGCAGCACAAACAGGGTTGGCACTGAAGCTTTCTTT
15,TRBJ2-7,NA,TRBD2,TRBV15,CATSRGPAGVNEQYF,TGTGCCACCAGCAGAGGTCCAGCGGGAGTCAACGAGCAGTACTTC
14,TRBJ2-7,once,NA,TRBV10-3,CAISETGVSYEQYF,TGTGCCATCAGTGAGACAGGCGTCTCCTACGAGCAGTACTTC
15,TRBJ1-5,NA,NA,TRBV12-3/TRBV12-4,CASSLMQNSNQPQHF,TGTGCCAGCAGTTTGATGCAAAATAGCAATCAGCCCCAGCATTTT
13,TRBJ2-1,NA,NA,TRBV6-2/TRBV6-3,CVAGFGFHNEQFF,TGTGTTGCGGGGTTTGGGTTCCACAATGAGCAGTTCTTC